This passage covers 13 T cell receptor beta chains from one sample sequenced in a study of blood T cell repertoires in COVID-19. Assay: immunoSEQ multiplex PCR; the TCRdb copy retains only in-frame clones and omits some. In the table there are more than 200,000 clones, over 70% of which are singletons. The specimen was peripheral blood. The source is a woman aged 45-65 years with acute or convalescent COVID-19.

In DNA, the CDR3 is TGTGCCAGCAGCCTGGGAGGGTACGAGCAGTACTTC. Translating gives CASSLGGYEQYF. This chain uses TRBV14 with TRBJ2-7; 7 nucleotides line up with TRBD2. Germline trimming cut 4 bases from V and 4 bases from J; bases unmatched to any gene: 1. Germline V lookup: CDR1 SGHDN, CDR2 FVKESK. The CDR3 totals 12 residues.

The J gene is TRBJ1-5, the V gene TRBV28; possibly TRBD1 for D (5 bases). CDR1 is MDHEN and CDR2 is SYDVKM in the germline V gene. There are 15 residues in the CDR3. V lost 7 bases and J 4 bases, leaving 17 bases between the germline ends. CDR3 DNA sequence: TGTGCCAGCACTCCACACGGGGGGGGGAATCAGCCCCAGCATTTT. Its translation is CASTPHGGGNQPQHF.

V gene TRBV27 combines with J gene TRBJ1-5, with TRBD1 matching 10 bases. The CDR3 sequence is 14 residues long. CDR1 is MNHEY, CDR2 SMNVEV, per germline (reference sequence). V was clipped by 6 bases and J by 5 bases; unmatched bases: 4. For the CDR3, the DNA is TGTGCCAGCAGGACAGGGGGCGACGATCAGCCCCAGCATTTT. Amino acids: CASRTGGDDQPQHF.

The chain joins TRBV18 to TRBJ2-1; 7 bases match TRBD2. The CDR3 has 14 amino acids. In germline, CDR1 is KGHSH, CDR2 LQKENI. Trimming took 7 bases from V and 5 from J; bases not matched to a gene: 8. CDR3 amino acids: CASLDGLADNEQFF. The CDR3 coding sequence is TGTGCCAGCTTAGATGGGCTAGCGGACAATGAGCAGTTCTTC. The variable domain in full, completed from reference TRBV18 and TRBJ2-1, reads NAGVMQNPRHLVRRRGQEARLRCSPMKGHSHVYWYRQLPEEGLKFMVYLQKENIIDESGMPKERFSAEFPKEGPSILRIQQVVRGDSAAYFCASLDGLADNEQFFGPGTRLTVL.

V and J are TRBV19 and TRBJ1-4; TRBD1 aligns across 9 bases. The junction had 12 bases not matched to a gene; V was cut back by 3 bases and J by 7 bases. Germline loops: CDR1 LNHDA, CDR2 SQIVND (reference sequence). This CDR3 comprises 17 residues. This CDR3 is CASSIRDRERRGEKLFF. DNA of the CDR3: TGTGCCAGTAGTATCCGGGACAGGGAGAGGCGTGGTGAAAAACTGTTTTTT.

V and J are TRBV5-6 and TRBJ1-5, with a tentative D call TRBD1 (5 bases). The germline V gene has CDR1 SGHDT and CDR2 YYEEEE. The CDR3 consists of 15 residues. V was trimmed by 4 bases and J by 2 bases, leaving 13 bases between them. CDR3 residues: CASSPGWGGNQPQHF. The CDR3 nucleotides read TGTGCCAGCAGCCCAGGGTGGGGGGGCAATCAGCCCCAGCATTTT.

This chain connects TRBV15 to TRBJ1-2; no firm D call. V lost 0 bases and J 9 bases, leaving 17 bases between the germline ends. The CDR3 has 15 amino acids. Germline V lookup: CDR1 LNHNV, CDR2 YYDKDF (reference sequence). The CDR3 coding sequence is TGTGCCACCAGCAGAGATAAAGACCGGCCTAGAAGCTACACCTTC. Its translation: CATSRDKDRPRSYTF.

The chain carries TRBV28 and TRBJ1-2, with TRBD1 matching 7 bases. Trimming cost V 5 bases and J 5 bases; bases outside gene matches: 2. The CDR3 covers 12 residues. Per the germline V gene, CDR1 is MDHEN and CDR2 is SYDVKM. The chain's CDR3 is CASSDRAYGYTF. The DNA for the CDR3 is TGTGCCAGCAGTGACAGGGCGTATGGCTACACCTTC.

The table lists this clone with a count of one. The CDR3 DNA follows: TGTGCCAGTCATCCGGGACAGGGGAGTGGCTACACCTTC. Residues: CASHPGQGSGYTF. The V and J genes are TRBV27 and TRBJ1-2; 10 positions match TRBD1. Germline CDR1 MNHEY, CDR2 SMNVEV (reference sequence). V trimming: 9 bases; J trimming: 7 bases; junction bases outside the gene matches: 8. The CDR3 spans 13 residues.

The rearrangement links TRBV28 to TRBJ2-4; the D is unclear. Trimming took 3 bases from V and 1 from J, leaving 13 bases between them. CDR1 and CDR2 (germline): MDHEN, SYDVKM. The CDR3 runs 16 residues. CDR3 protein: CASSFERGLAKNIQYF. The CDR3 coding sequence is TGTGCCAGCAGTTTTGAGCGAGGCTTGGCCAAAAACATTCAGTACTTC.

This clone is a singleton in its sample. The CDR3 DNA follows: TGTGCCAGTAGTTCGTCTGGGGCGCCTGCCAATGAGCAGTTCTTC. As protein: CASSSSGAPANEQFF. The chain links TRBV19 to TRBJ2-1; the D gene is possibly TRBD1 (5 bases). V was trimmed by 5 bases and J by 6 bases, leaving 17 bases between them. The CDR3 sequence is 15 residues long. Germline V lookup: CDR1 LNHDA, CDR2 SQIVND (reference sequence).

The chain recombines TRBV15 with TRBJ2-1, with 8 bases identical to TRBD2. CDR1 is LNHNV and CDR2 is YYDKDF in the germline V gene (reference sequence). There are 19 residues in the CDR3. V was clipped by 0 bases and J by 4 bases; unmatched bases: 14. The CDR3 here is CATSRDNQGGRRKYNEQFF. The CDR3 bases are TGTGCCACCAGCAGAGATAATCAGGGCGGGAGGCGAAAGTACAATGAGCAGTTCTTC.

The genes are TRBV9 and TRBJ2-1; perhaps TRBD2 as D (6 bases). The germline V gene has CDR1 SGDLS and CDR2 YYNGEE. The CDR3 spans 15 residues. The V gene lost 0 bases and the J gene lost 4 bases, with 11 bases spanning the gap. This chain's CDR3 is CASSVVNSGYNEQFF. The CDR3, as DNA: TGTGCCAGCAGCGTAGTTAATAGCGGATACAATGAGCAGTTCTTC.